Reported below is one TCR beta chain. The count of this clone is one. Its antigen is unknown. One base away there is no much larger clone; base qualities are not given. This entry is derived from a study of control samples from healthy donors and cancer patients (dated by TCRdb to 2019 to 2021). Library preparation employed the immunoSEQ multiplex PCR assay. Entries here come from immuneACCESS through TCRdb and include only in-frame sequences with V and J called. Some clones fail to appear in such tables; in the studies checked, an unresolved V gene covers under half of the shortfall, and the cause of the remainder is unknown. In all, the sample holds roughly 150,000 clones, and 93% of those were seen once. The ten largest make up approximately 2.5% of the sample. The CDR3, cysteine through phenylalanine, is 15 amino acids long. Only the CDR3 region is kept as DNA, spanning 45 bases read in frame from base 1. CDR1 and CDR2 were assigned from the germline V gene as SGHDT and YYEEEE. V is reduced by 0 bases and J by 5 bases, leaving a spacing of 14 bases between them.

This clonotype was sampled from a man aged 50-59 years in good health. This receptor chain uses TRBV5-6 and TRBJ1-2; the D gene cannot be named for sure. The sequenced sample consisted of blood. Read as DNA, the sequence is TGTGCCAGCAGCTTGGTCGGGGTGGGTTATTATGGCTACACCTTC. This encodes CASSLVGVGYYGYTF.